These T cell receptor beta chains were read from a single sample in a study of cytomegalovirus exposure and HLA in healthy donors. Here immunoSEQ multiplex PCR was the method, and the copy in TCRdb shows in-frame clones only, minus some. The sample includes approximately 120,000 clones, about 81% seen only once; the top ten take about 1%. The sample consisted of PBMCs. Every receptor here comes from a woman in her 30s in good health and CMV-seronegative. CDR3s include the opening cysteine and the closing phenylalanine or tryptophan. D genes are given only for firm matches. Where a row states a size, it is once, few, many or the class of an expanded clone; other rows omit it.

J | D | V | size | DNA | CDR3
TRBJ2-2 | - | TRBV27 | - | TGTGCCAGCAGTTCGACAGGTTGGGACGGGGAGCTGTTTTTT | CASSSTGWDGELFF
TRBJ2-2 | TRBD2 | TRBV5-1 | - | TGCGCCAGCAGCTTGACTAGCGGGCGTCCCGGGGAGCTGTTTTTT | CASSLTSGRPGELFF
TRBJ1-5 | TRBD1 | TRBV29-1 | - | TGCAGCGTAGGACAGGGGAGAGGGCAGCCCCAGCATTTT | CSVGQGRGQPQHF
TRBJ1-3 | - | TRBV4-3 | - | TGCGCCAGCAGCCATTTTAAATCCGAGAAAGGAAACACCATATATTTT | CASSHFKSEKGNTIYF
TRBJ2-7 | TRBD2 | TRBV6-5 | - | TGTGCCAGCAGCGTTATAGCGGGAGGGCCTTACGAGCAGTACTTC | CASSVIAGGPYEQYF
TRBJ1-2 | TRBD1 | TRBV19 | - | TGTGCCAGTAGTTCATCCGGGACAGTCCTTTCAGGCTACACCTTC | CASSSSGTVLSGYTF
TRBJ1-2 | - | TRBV10-3 | - | TGTGCCATCAGCGAGTCCTCCTATGGCTACACCTTC | CAISESSYGYTF
TRBJ1-3 | - | TRBV10-3 | - | TGTGCCATCAGTGAGTCGATTGGGACACATCTTGGAAACACCATATATTTT | CAISESIGTHLGNTIYF
TRBJ1-1 | TRBD1 | TRBV27 | - | TGTGCCAGCAGTCCCGGACAGGGTTTGGGCACTGAAGCTTTCTTT | CASSPGQGLGTEAFF
TRBJ1-3 | - | TRBV5-1 | - | TGCGCCAGCAGCTTGAACGGGGGTATGGGAAACACCATATATTTT | CASSLNGGMGNTIYF
TRBJ2-7 | TRBD2 | TRBV7-8 | - | TGTGCCAGCAGCTTAAGGGCTAGCGGGAGTAGTCCCTACGAGCAGTACTTC | CASSLRASGSSPYEQYF
TRBJ1-1 | - | TRBV6-1 | once | TGTGCCAGCAGTGAGACAGGACCTAATGAAGCTTTCTTT | CASSETGPNEAFF
TRBJ2-2 | TRBD2 | TRBV10-2 | - | TGCGCCAGCTCCAGCGGGAGCTTGAACACCGGGGAGCTGTTTTTT | CASSSGSLNTGELFF
TRBJ2-1 | TRBD1 | TRBV15 | once | TGTGCCACCAGCAGAGTGGGACAGTCCAGGGTGGGCTACAATGAGCAGTTCTTC | CATSRVGQSRVGYNEQFF
TRBJ1-3 | - | TRBV19 | - | TGTGCCAGTAGTATACAGGGTACGAGCTCTGGAAACACCATATATTTT | CASSIQGTSSGNTIYF
TRBJ1-1 | - | TRBV13 | - | TGTGCCAGCAGCCTCTGGGGCAGGGAGAACACTGAAGCTTTCTTT | CASSLWGRENTEAFF
TRBJ2-5 | TRBD2 | TRBV19 | - | TGTGCCAGTAGTATCGAACGGGGAGGGGTCCAAGAGACCCAGTACTTC | CASSIERGGVQETQYF
TRBJ2-3 | TRBD2 | TRBV5-1 | - | TGCGCCAGCAGCTTACTAGCGGGGTCCACAGATACGCAGTATTTT | CASSLLAGSTDTQYF
TRBJ2-7 | - | TRBV15 | - | TGTGCCACCAGCAGAGATCTAAGCTACGAGCAGTACTTC | CATSRDLSYEQYF
TRBJ2-1 | TRBD2 | TRBV4-1 | - | TGCGCCAGCAGCTCTCGGACTAGCGGGAGTATCAATGAGCAGTTCTTC | CASSSRTSGSINEQFF
TRBJ2-3 | - | TRBV10-3 | - | TGTGCCATCAGTCTAGCGATCGAGAGTACGCAGTATTTT | CAISLAIESTQYF
TRBJ2-5 | TRBD1 | TRBV7-7 | - | TGTGCTAGCAGCTTAGGGTATGGACAGGGTCGAGAGACCCAGTACTTC | CASSLGYGQGRETQYF
TRBJ1-1 | - | TRBV11-2 | - | TGTGCCAGCAGCCGGGGGGTTGAAGCTTTCTTT | CASSRGVEAFF
TRBJ2-7 | TRBD2 | TRBV27 | - | TGTGCCAGCAGTTTATCCCTGGGAGGGGTCCCACGGGAGCAGTACTTC | CASSLSLGGVPREQYF
TRBJ1-2 | - | TRBV28 | - | TGTGCCAGCAGTTTGACATACTATGGCTACACCTTC | CASSLTYYGYTF
TRBJ1-4 | TRBD1 | TRBV6-5 | - | TGTGCCAGCAGTTACGGGACAGGGAATGAAAAACTGTTTTTT | CASSYGTGNEKLFF
TRBJ2-1 | - | TRBV11-2 | - | TGTGCCAGCAGCTTAGCCCCCGCCCCGGGTAATGAGCAGTTCTTC | CASSLAPAPGNEQFF
TRBJ2-2 | TRBD1 | TRBV5-1 | - | TGCGCCAGCATCCATAGCCCCGGGACAGAGGGCCCCCGGGAGCTGTTTTTT | CASIHSPGTEGPRELFF
TRBJ1-1 | TRBD1 | TRBV29-1 | - | TGCAGCGTAACGGGACAGGGGGACACTGAAGCTTTCTTT | CSVTGQGDTEAFF
TRBJ2-6 | - | TRBV5-1 | - | TGCGCCAGCAGCCTAACTCTGTCTGGGGCCAACGTCCTGACTTTC | CASSLTLSGANVLTF
TRBJ2-1 | TRBD2 | TRBV7-9 | - | TGTGCCACTCCGGGACTAGCGGGGAATGAGCAGTTCTTC | CATPGLAGNEQFF
TRBJ1-5 | - | TRBV21-1 | - | TGTGCCAGCAGCAAGGCTCGACAGGCTTCTAATCAGCCCCAGCATTTT | CASSKARQASNQPQHF
TRBJ2-3 | - | TRBV4-1 | - | TGCGCCAGCAGCTCTCGTGGCGGCAACACAGATACGCAGTATTTT | CASSSRGGNTDTQYF
TRBJ1-1 | - | TRBV19 | - | TGTGCCAGTAGTATGGGCAGGACAACCACTGAAGCTTTCTTT | CASSMGRTTTEAFF
TRBJ1-2 | - | TRBV29-1 | - | TGCAGCGTTGAACTAACTAACTATGGCTACACCTTC | CSVELTNYGYTF
TRBJ2-3 | TRBD2 | TRBV5-1 | - | TGCGCCAGCAGCTTGGGGCATCCTAGCGGGAGTAGTGATACGCAGTATTTT | CASSLGHPSGSSDTQYF
TRBJ2-2 | - | TRBV7-9 | once | TGTGCCAGCAGCTTAACGGGGGTCCAAACCGGGGAGCTGTTTTTT | CASSLTGVQTGELFF
TRBJ1-4 | - | TRBV9 | - | TGTGCCAGCAGCCCAACAGGGTCAACCAATGAAAAACTGTTTTTT | CASSPTGSTNEKLFF
TRBJ2-1 | TRBD2 | TRBV2 | - | TGTGCCAGCAGTGGGGCAGCGGGGGGGCGGAATGAGCAGTTCTTC | CASSGAAGGRNEQFF
TRBJ2-1 | - | TRBV9 | - | TGTGCCAGCAGCCAGAGGGACTCGTCATACAATGAGCAGTTCTTC | CASSQRDSSYNEQFF
TRBJ1-4 | - | TRBV2 | - | TGTGCCAGTTGTCAGGGAACAACTAATGAAAAACTGTTTTTT | CASCQGTTNEKLFF
TRBJ1-6 | - | TRBV6-6 | - | TGTGCCAGCAGTTACGGGGGGGACTCCTATAATTCACCCCTCCACTTT | CASSYGGDSYNSPLHF
TRBJ2-1 | TRBD2 | TRBV5-1 | - | TGCGCCAGCAGCCCCGGGACTACGACCTACAATGAGCAGTTCTTC | CASSPGTTTYNEQFF
TRBJ2-7 | - | TRBV27 | - | TGTGCCAGCAGTTTATTCCCAGGGAAGAACTACGAGCAGTACTTC | CASSLFPGKNYEQYF
TRBJ2-5 | - | TRBV2 | - | TGTGCCAGCAAATTGGAACTAGCCGAGACCCAGTACTTC | CASKLELAETQYF
TRBJ1-1 | - | TRBV7-9 | once | TGTGCCAGCAGCCGCCTCCCTGAGGAAGCTTTCTTT | CASSRLPEEAFF
TRBJ2-1 | - | TRBV30 | - | TGTGCCTGGAGTGTACGGCGGACAGCTTACAATGAGCAGTTCTTC | CAWSVRRTAYNEQFF
TRBJ2-1 | TRBD2 | TRBV13 | - | TGTGCCAGCAGCTTAGTAGCGGGGAATGAGCAGTTCTTC | CASSLVAGNEQFF
TRBJ2-1 | TRBD1 | TRBV27 | few | TGTGCCAGCAGTCCATACCCGGGACAGGGCTGGGGCAATGAGCAGTTCTTC | CASSPYPGQGWGNEQFF
TRBJ2-7 | TRBD2 | TRBV4-1 | - | TGCGCCAGCAGCCAAGATTTCACTAGCGGGGGAGTAGCCTACGAGCAGTACTTC | CASSQDFTSGGVAYEQYF
TRBJ2-7 | TRBD2 | TRBV7-2 | - | TGTGCCAGCAGCTTAGGTGGCGGGAGATCCGGCTACGAGCAGTACTTC | CASSLGGGRSGYEQYF
TRBJ1-1 | - | TRBV7-9 | - | TGTGCCAGCAGCCCCCCTTACCGGGGGTCGGGTGAAGCTTTCTTT | CASSPPYRGSGEAFF
TRBJ2-3 | - | TRBV19 | - | TGTGCCAGTGGCCCGAGGGGGAATACGCAGTATTTT | CASGPRGNTQYF
TRBJ2-1 | TRBD1 | TRBV19 | - | TGTGCCAGTACCCCCCTTATCCTTGGGACAGGGGGCTACAATGAGCAGTTCTTC | CASTPLILGTGGYNEQFF